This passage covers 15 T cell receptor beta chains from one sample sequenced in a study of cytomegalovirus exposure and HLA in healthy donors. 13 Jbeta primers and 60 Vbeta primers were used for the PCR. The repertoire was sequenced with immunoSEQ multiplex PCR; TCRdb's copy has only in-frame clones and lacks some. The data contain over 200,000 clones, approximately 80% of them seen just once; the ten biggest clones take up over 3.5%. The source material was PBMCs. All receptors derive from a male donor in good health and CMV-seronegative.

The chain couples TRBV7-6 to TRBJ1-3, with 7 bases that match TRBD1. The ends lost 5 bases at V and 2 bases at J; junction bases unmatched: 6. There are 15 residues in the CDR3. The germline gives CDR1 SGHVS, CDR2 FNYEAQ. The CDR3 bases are TGTGCCAGCAGCCCCCGACAGGGAACTGGAAACACCATATATTTT. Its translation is CASSPRQGTGNTIYF. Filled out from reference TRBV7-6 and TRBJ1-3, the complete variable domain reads GAGVSQSPRYKVTKRGQDVALRCDPISGHVSLYWYRQALGQGPEFLTYFNYEAQQDKSGLPNDRFSAERPEGSISTLTIQRTEQRDSAMYRCASSPRQGTGNTIYFGEGSWLTVV.

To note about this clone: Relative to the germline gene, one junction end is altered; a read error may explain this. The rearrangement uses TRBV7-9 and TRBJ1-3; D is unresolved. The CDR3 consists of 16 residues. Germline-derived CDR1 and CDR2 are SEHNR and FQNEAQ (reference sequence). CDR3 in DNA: TGTTCCAGCAGCCCGCGATTCCCAAGCTCTGGAAACACCATATATTTT. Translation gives CSSSPRFPSSGNTIYF.

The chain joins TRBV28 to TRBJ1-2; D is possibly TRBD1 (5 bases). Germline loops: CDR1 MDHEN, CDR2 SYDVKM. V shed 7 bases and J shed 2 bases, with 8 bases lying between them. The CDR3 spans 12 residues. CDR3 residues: CASTAGNYGYTF. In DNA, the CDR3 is TGTGCCAGCACCGCAGGGAACTATGGCTACACCTTC.

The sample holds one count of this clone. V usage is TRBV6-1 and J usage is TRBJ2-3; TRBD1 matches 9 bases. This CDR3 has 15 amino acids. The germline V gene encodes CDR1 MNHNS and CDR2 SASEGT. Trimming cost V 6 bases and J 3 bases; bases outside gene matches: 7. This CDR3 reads CASRYGTGRTDTQYF. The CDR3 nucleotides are TGTGCCAGCAGGTACGGGACAGGGAGGACAGATACGCAGTATTTT.

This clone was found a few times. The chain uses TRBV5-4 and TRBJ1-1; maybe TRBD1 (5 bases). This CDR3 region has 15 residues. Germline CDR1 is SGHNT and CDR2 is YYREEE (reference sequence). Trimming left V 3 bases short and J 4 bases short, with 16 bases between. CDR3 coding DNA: TGTGCCAGCAGCTCGTCAGGGCTGACCGGCACTGAAGCTTTCTTT. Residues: CASSSSGLTGTEAFF. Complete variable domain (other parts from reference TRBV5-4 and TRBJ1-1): ETGVTQSPTHLIKTRGQQVTLRCSSQSGHNTVSWYQQALGQGPQFIFQYYREEENGRGNFPPRFSGLQFPNYSSELNVNALELDDSALYLCASSSSGLTGTEAFFGQGTRLTVV.

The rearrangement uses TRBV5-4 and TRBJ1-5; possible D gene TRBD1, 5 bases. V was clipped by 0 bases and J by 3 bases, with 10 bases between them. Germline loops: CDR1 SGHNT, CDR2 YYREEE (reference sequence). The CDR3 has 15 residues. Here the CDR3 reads CASSLGKGHNQPQHF. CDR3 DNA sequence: TGTGCCAGCAGCTTGGGGAAAGGACACAATCAGCCCCAGCATTTT.

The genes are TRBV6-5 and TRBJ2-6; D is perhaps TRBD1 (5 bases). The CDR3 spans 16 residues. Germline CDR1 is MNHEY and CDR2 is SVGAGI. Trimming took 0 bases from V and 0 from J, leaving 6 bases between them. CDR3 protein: CASSYSTGSGANVLTF. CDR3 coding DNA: TGTGCCAGCAGTTACTCAACAGGCTCTGGGGCCAACGTCCTGACTTTC.

CDR3 region: CASSLDGGTNEKLFF. DNA for the CDR3: TGTGCCAGCAGTTTAGATGGGGGGACTAATGAAAAACTGTTTTTT. The chain links TRBV6-5 to TRBJ1-4; TRBD1 might be the D (5 bases). Germline V gives CDR1 MNHEY, CDR2 SVGAGI. Between the trimmed V and J ends, which lost 4 bases and 2 bases, there was a span of 11 bases. The CDR3 totals 15 residues.

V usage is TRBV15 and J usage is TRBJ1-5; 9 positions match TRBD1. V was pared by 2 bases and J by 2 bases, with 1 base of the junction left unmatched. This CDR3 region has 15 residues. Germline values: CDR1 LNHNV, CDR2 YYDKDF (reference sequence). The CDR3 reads CATSRWDRGNQPQHF. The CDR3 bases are TGTGCCACCAGCAGATGGGACAGGGGCAATCAGCCCCAGCATTTT.

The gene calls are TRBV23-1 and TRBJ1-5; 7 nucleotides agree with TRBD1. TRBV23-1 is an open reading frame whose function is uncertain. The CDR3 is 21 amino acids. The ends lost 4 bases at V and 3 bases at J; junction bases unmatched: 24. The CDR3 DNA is TGCGCCAGCAGTCCTTACCCCGACAGGGAGGACTTTTACGGCGCCAATCAGCCCCAGCATTTT. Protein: CASSPYPDREDFYGANQPQHF.

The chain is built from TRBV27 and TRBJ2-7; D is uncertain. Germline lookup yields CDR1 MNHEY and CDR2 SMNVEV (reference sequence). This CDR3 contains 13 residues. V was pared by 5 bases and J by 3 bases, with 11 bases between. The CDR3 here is CASSPKLGYEQYF. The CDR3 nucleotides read TGTGCCAGCAGTCCCAAACTTGGCTACGAGCAGTACTTC.

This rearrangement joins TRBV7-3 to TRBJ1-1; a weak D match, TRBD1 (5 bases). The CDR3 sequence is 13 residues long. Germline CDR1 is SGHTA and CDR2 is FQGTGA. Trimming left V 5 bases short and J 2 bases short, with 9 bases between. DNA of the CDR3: TGTGCCAGCAGCACCCAGGGTAACACTGAAGCTTTCTTT. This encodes CASSTQGNTEAFF.

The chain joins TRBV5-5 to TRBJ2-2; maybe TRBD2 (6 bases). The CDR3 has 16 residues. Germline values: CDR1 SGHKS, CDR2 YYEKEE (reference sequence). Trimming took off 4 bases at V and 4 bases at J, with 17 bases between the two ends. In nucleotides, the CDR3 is TGTGCCAGCAGCCCACTAGGAGGGAGCGGCACCGGGGAGCTGTTTTTT. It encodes CASSPLGGSGTGELFF.

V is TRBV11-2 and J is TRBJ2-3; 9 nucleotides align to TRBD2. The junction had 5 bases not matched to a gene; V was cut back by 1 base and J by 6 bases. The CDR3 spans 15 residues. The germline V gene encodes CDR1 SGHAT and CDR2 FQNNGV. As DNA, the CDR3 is TGTGCCAGCAGCTTAGGCGGGAGGGCCGTGGATACGCAGTATTTT. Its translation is CASSLGGRAVDTQYF.

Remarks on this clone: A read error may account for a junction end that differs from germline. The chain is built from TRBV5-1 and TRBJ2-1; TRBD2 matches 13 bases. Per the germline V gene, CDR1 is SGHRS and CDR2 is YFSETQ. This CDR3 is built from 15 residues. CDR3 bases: TGCGCCAGCAGCTCGGGACTAGCGGGGTACAATGGGCAGTTCTTC. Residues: CASSSGLAGYNGQFF.